The next 32 T cell receptor beta chains were all read from a single sample in a study of T cells in Graves' hyperthyroidism and ophthalmopathy. TCR beta CDR3 region amplification was performed from RNA transcripts. HTBI primers were used for first-round RT-PCR of the TCR CDR3. Using its own MiXCR run on the multiplex PCR reads, TCRdb lists one record per CDR3 protein. The repertoire holds about 530,000 distinct CDR3 sequences, with roughly 15% as singletons. Source material: blood. These receptors came from a woman aged 18 to 35 with Graves' ophthalmopathy.

This clonotype was counted many times. This chain joins TRBV7-2 and TRBJ1-1, with D tentatively TRBD1 (5 bases). V dropped 2 bases and J dropped 1 base, with 8 bases sitting between them. Germline CDR1 is SGHTA and CDR2 is FQGNSA. CDR3 length equals 14 residues. The CDR3 here is CASSLQGRNTEAFF. The CDR3 coding sequence is TGTGCCAGCAGCTTACAGGGTAGGAACACTGAAGCTTTCTTT.

This clonotype showed up just a few times. Germline and junction disagree at one end, which may indicate a read error. The chain combines TRBV30 with TRBJ1-1, with a possible D match to TRBD1 (5 bases). Germline V lookup: CDR1 GTSNPN, CDR2 SVGIG (reference sequence). CDR3 size: 11 residues. The CDR3 here is CASGGGTGAFF. In DNA, the CDR3 is TGTGCCTCGGGGGGGGGGACTGGAGCTTTCTTT.

V usage is TRBV20-1 and J usage is TRBJ2-3; TRBD2 matches 13 bases. The germline gives CDR1 DFQATT, CDR2 SNEGSKA (reference sequence). J was trimmed by 3 bases and V by 3 bases; bases with no gene match: 9. The CDR3 contains 17 residues. The CDR3 bases are TGCAGTGCTAGTGGTGATTCGGGACTAGCGGGGACAGATACGCAGTATTTT. Protein sequence: CSASGDSGLAGTDTQYF.

The rearrangement links TRBV11-2 to TRBJ2-2, with D unresolved. CDR3 length: 15 residues. Per the germline V gene, CDR1 is SGHAT and CDR2 is FQNNGV. Trimming removed 1 base at V and 5 bases at J, with 11 bases between. The CDR3 reads CASSLAGSRTGELFF. CDR3 in DNA: TGTGCCAGCAGCTTAGCCGGCTCCAGGACCGGGGAGCTGTTTTTT.

The table lists this clonotype with a few counts. J is TRBJ2-1 and V is TRBV6-1, with TRBD2 identical over 13 bases. The junction had 4 bases not matched to a gene; V was cut back by 4 bases and J by 7 bases. The CDR3 runs to 15 residues. The germline V gene encodes CDR1 MNHNS and CDR2 SASEGT. This CDR3 reads CASSGGLAGLNEQFF. CDR3 DNA sequence: TGTGCCAGCAGTGGGGGACTAGCGGGGTTGAATGAGCAGTTCTTC.

J is TRBJ1-5 and V is TRBV7-2; maybe TRBD1 (6 bases). Per the germline V gene, CDR1 is SGHTA and CDR2 is FQGNSA. This CDR3 has 12 amino acids. The V end was cut by 5 bases, the J end by 10 bases, with 12 bases between. The CDR3 spells CASSLPGGPQHF. CDR3 sequence (DNA): TGTGCCAGCAGCCTACCCGGGGGCCCCCAGCATTTT.

Only a few counts were recorded for this clonotype. The chain carries TRBV20-1 and TRBJ1-1; TRBD1 matches at 8 bases. CDR3 length: 16 residues. The ends lost 3 bases at V and 1 base at J; junction bases unmatched: 10. Germline CDR1 is DFQATT and CDR2 is SNEGSKA (reference sequence). The CDR3 loop reads CSARDYSGQANTEAFF. The DNA for the CDR3 is TGCAGTGCTAGGGACTATTCGGGACAGGCGAACACTGAAGCTTTCTTT.

This clonotype was seen at least ten times. CDR3 in amino acids: CASSYEREENEQFF. CDR3 bases: TGTGCCAGCAGTTACGAAAGGGAGGAAAATGAGCAGTTCTTC. The chain combines TRBV6-2 or TRBV6-3 with TRBJ2-1; TRBD2 might be the D (6 bases). In germline, CDR1 is MNHEY, CDR2 SVGEGT. This CDR3 spans 14 amino acids. V was trimmed by 2 bases and J by 7 bases, leaving 12 bases between them.

This clonotype was counted at least ten times. The V and J genes are TRBV20-1 and TRBJ1-2; perhaps TRBD1 as D (5 bases). CDR1 is DFQATT, CDR2 SNEGSKA, per germline (reference sequence). The CDR3 loop spans 12 amino acids. V dropped 5 bases and J dropped 8 bases, with 15 bases sitting between them. The CDR3 reads CSAPPRGAGYTF. The CDR3 DNA is TGCAGTGCTCCACCCCGAGGGGCAGGCTACACCTTC.

This clonotype occurred many times. The V and J genes are TRBV6-5 and TRBJ1-2; 7 bases align to TRBD1. Looked up from germline, CDR1 is MNHEY and CDR2 is SVGAGI. This CDR3 has 14 amino acids. Germline trimming cut 2 bases from V and 6 bases from J; bases unmatched to any gene: 6. The CDR3 DNA reads TGTGCCAGCAGTTACAACGGGCAGGGGGATGGCTACACCTTC. It encodes CASSYNGQGDGYTF.

The chain recombines TRBV27 with TRBJ2-1; no clear D gene. The CDR3 totals 13 residues. Germline loops: CDR1 MNHEY, CDR2 SMNVEV (reference sequence). With 3 bases removed from V and 10 bases from J, the gap between germline ends came to 13 bases. CDR3 DNA sequence: TGTGCCAGCAGTTTGTCCCTCGCCCAGGAGCAGTTCTTC. This gives the protein CASSLSLAQEQFF.

This clonotype was detected many times. The chain combines TRBV30 with TRBJ1-2, with 8 bases aligning to TRBD1. There are 12 residues in the CDR3. The trim removed 5 bases at V and 4 bases at J, leaving 3 bases unmatched. From germline, CDR1 is GTSNPN and CDR2 SVGIG (reference sequence). The CDR3 coding sequence is TGTGCCTGGGGACAGGGTTTCTATGGCTACACCTTC. It translates to CAWGQGFYGYTF. The variable domain in full, completed from reference TRBV30 and TRBJ1-2, reads SQTIHQWPATLVQPVGSPLSLECTVEGTSNPNLYWYRQAAGRGLQLLFYSVGIGQISSEVPQNLSASRPQDRQFILSSKKLLLSDSGFYLCAWGQGFYGYTFGSGTRLTVV.

In this sample, this clonotype turned up many times. The rearrangement links TRBV18 to TRBJ1-1, with 10 bases fitting TRBD1. Germline assignment: CDR1 KGHSH and CDR2 LQKENI. The CDR3 runs to 15 residues. With V trimmed by 6 bases and J by 5 bases, 9 bases remained unmatched. CDR3: CASSPGTGVWTEAFF. The CDR3 bases are TGTGCCAGCTCCCCCGGGACAGGGGTTTGGACTGAAGCTTTCTTT.

This rearrangement joins TRBV5-8 to TRBJ1-3; TRBD1 aligns across 8 bases. CDR3 length: 14 amino acids. CDR1 and CDR2 from the germline V gene are SGHTS and YDEGEE. With 2 bases clipped from V and 5 bases from J, the junction kept 3 bases outside the gene matches. CDR3 protein: CASSFGQGRNTIYF. CDR3 DNA sequence: TGTGCCAGCAGCTTCGGACAGGGAAGAAACACCATATATTTT.

Many counts were recorded for this clonotype. V usage is TRBV5-5 and J usage is TRBJ1-1; the D gene is possibly TRBD1 (6 bases). The CDR3 consists of 14 residues. CDR1 is SGHKS and CDR2 is YYEKEE in the germline V gene (reference sequence). Trimming cost V 2 bases and J 8 bases, with 16 bases left between them. The DNA of the CDR3 is TGTGCCAGCAGCTTAAAAACAGGGCTCTCCGAAGCTTTCTTT. Encoded protein: CASSLKTGLSEAFF.

This clonotype was seen only a few times. The genes are TRBV4-3 and TRBJ2-1; 14 bases are a match to TRBD2. This CDR3 region has 17 residues. Germline lookup yields CDR1 LGHNA and CDR2 YSLEER. The V gene end was trimmed by 0 bases and the J gene end by 7 bases; junction bases not matched to a gene: 5. CDR3 in amino acids: CASSQETSGRGSNEQFF. The CDR3 nucleotides read TGCGCCAGCAGCCAAGAGACTAGCGGGAGGGGGAGTAATGAGCAGTTCTTC.

This clonotype was counted ten times or more. This sequence joins TRBV28 and TRBJ2-1; D may be TRBD1 or TRBD2 (7 bases each). Germline V gene sequence: CDR1 MDHEN, CDR2 SYDVKM. The V end lost 7 bases, the J end lost 3 bases, and 16 bases lay between the germline ends. This CDR3 region has 15 residues. As DNA, the CDR3 is TGTGCCAGCACTAACAGGGGAGGGGGCTACAATGAGCAGTTCTTC. It is translated as CASTNRGGGYNEQFF.

This clonotype has ten or more counts. V usage is TRBV15 and J usage is TRBJ2-1; 10 bases are shared with TRBD2. The CDR3 has 17 amino acids. V shed 0 bases, J shed 8 bases, and the junction held 10 bases outside the gene matches. CDR1 is LNHNV, CDR2 YYDKDF, per germline (reference sequence). CDR3 protein: CATSRESSGSGEDEQFF. The CDR3 DNA follows: TGTGCCACCAGCAGAGAATCTAGCGGGAGTGGGGAGGATGAGCAGTTCTTC. Full variable domain (remainder filled in from reference TRBV15 and TRBJ2-1): DAMVIQNPRYQVTQFGKPVTLSCSQTLNHNVMYWYQQKSSQAPKLLFHYYDKDFNNEADTPDNFQSRRPNTSFCFLDIRSPGLGDTAMYLCATSRESSGSGEDEQFFGPGTRLTVL.

The chain joins TRBV20-1 to TRBJ2-3; either TRBD1 or TRBD2 may fit D (5 bases each). The V end was cut by 0 bases, the J end by 0 bases, with 22 bases between. From germline, CDR1 is DFQATT and CDR2 SNEGSKA (reference sequence). The CDR3 has 19 amino acids. The DNA for the CDR3 is TGCAGTGCTAGAGATCTCTGGTCGACTAAGACAGCTAGCACAGATACGCAGTATTTT. It translates to CSARDLWSTKTASTDTQYF.

V is TRBV20-1 and J is TRBJ2-7; 10 bases agree with TRBD2. The CDR3 contains 12 residues. CDR1 and CDR2 from the germline V gene are DFQATT and SNEGSKA (reference sequence). CDR3 in amino acids: CSTTTSGPEQYF. The DNA of the CDR3 is TGCAGCACAACGACTAGCGGGCCCGAGCAGTACTTC.

At least ten counts were recorded for this clonotype. The V gene is TRBV4-2, the J gene TRBJ2-7; 9 bases are shared with TRBD1. V lost 0 bases and J lost 2; bases outside the gene matches: 5. Germline V gives CDR1 LGHNA, CDR2 YNFKEQ. The CDR3 contains 16 residues. The CDR3 sequence: CASSQEATGGPYEQYF. DNA for the CDR3: TGTGCCAGCAGCCAAGAGGCGACAGGGGGACCCTACGAGCAGTACTTC.

This clonotype has a count of ten or more. V is TRBV27 and J is TRBJ1-1, with D perhaps TRBD1 (6 bases). In germline, CDR1 is MNHEY, CDR2 SMNVEV (reference sequence). The CDR3 covers 13 residues. V gave up 4 bases and J gave up 4 bases, with 10 bases separating them. CDR3 coding DNA: TGTGCCAGCAGTTACCAGGGGTTCACTGAAGCTTTCTTT. Amino acids: CASSYQGFTEAFF.

Turning to this clonotype: Sequence at one end of the junction differs from germline and may be a read error. This chain joins TRBV12-3 or TRBV12-4 and TRBJ2-3; 7 bases match TRBD2. The length of the CDR3 is 15 residues. The CDR3 coding sequence is TGTGCCAGCAGTTTCGGGGGGAGGAGTGCAGCTACGCCGTATTTT. This encodes CASSFGGRSAATPYF.

The table lists this clonotype with many counts. This chain joins TRBV28 and TRBJ2-5, with D unresolved. The germline gives CDR1 MDHEN, CDR2 SYDVKM. Trimming cost V 2 bases and J 5 bases, with 9 bases left between them. The CDR3 covers 13 residues. The CDR3 coding sequence is TGTGCCAGCAGTTTAATGGAAGGGGAGACCCAGTACTTC. It specifies CASSLMEGETQYF.

This clonotype has only a few counts. The CDR3 DNA reads TGCAGCGGTATGGGGCTTCTAGCGGGGGACTCCTACGAGCAGTACTTC. Residues: CSGMGLLAGDSYEQYF. This chain uses TRBV29-1 with TRBJ2-7; 10 bases are a match to TRBD2. Germline V gene lookup returns CDR1 SQVTM and CDR2 ANQGSEA. Unmatched junction bases numbered 12, after V lost 7 bases and J lost 0 bases. This CDR3 comprises 16 residues.

This clonotype was picked up a small number of times. This chain uses TRBV15 with TRBJ1-1, with D maybe TRBD1 (5 bases). Trimming shortened V by 5 bases and J by 3 bases, and 10 bases separated the two germline ends. This CDR3 contains 13 residues. Germline V CDR1 and CDR2: LNHNV, YYDKDF (reference sequence). CDR3 loop: CATSGRGYTEAFF. The CDR3 coding sequence is TGTGCCACCAGCGGGAGGGGCTACACTGAAGCTTTCTTT. Full variable domain (rest looked up from reference TRBV15 and TRBJ1-1): DAMVIQNPRYQVTQFGKPVTLSCSQTLNHNVMYWYQQKSSQAPKLLFHYYDKDFNNEADTPDNFQSRRPNTSFCFLDIRSPGLGDTAMYLCATSGRGYTEAFFGQGTRLTVV.

This clonotype has a count of ten or more. The chain has TRBV27 and TRBJ2-1; 11 bases agree with TRBD2. CDR3 length: 18 amino acids. CDR1 and CDR2 from the germline V gene are MNHEY and SMNVEV (reference sequence). V gave up 2 bases and J gave up 6 bases; unmatched junction bases: 12. CDR3 loop: CASSLLIAGGPSANEQFF. The CDR3 DNA sequence: TGTGCCAGCAGTTTACTCATAGCGGGAGGGCCTTCTGCCAATGAGCAGTTCTTC.

This clonotype showed up just a few times. The chain uses TRBV7-9 and TRBJ1-2, with D perhaps TRBD1 (6 bases). This CDR3 comprises 15 residues. From germline, CDR1 is SEHNR and CDR2 FQNEAQ (reference sequence). Trimming stripped 1 base from V and 4 bases from J, with 13 bases between. The CDR3 nucleotides are TGTGCCAGCAGCTTAGATCGGGCAGGGGTCTATGGCTACACCTTC. Translated, it gives CASSLDRAGVYGYTF.

This clonotype was seen many times. The V gene is TRBV28, the J gene TRBJ2-7; D gene uncertain. CDR3 length equals 18 residues. Germline assignment: CDR1 MDHEN and CDR2 SYDVKM. Trimming cost V 2 bases and J 3 bases, with 23 bases left between them. The chain's CDR3 is CASSLIGLDSLPSYEQYF. The CDR3 DNA is TGTGCCAGCAGTTTAATCGGGCTCGATTCACTTCCGAGCTACGAGCAGTACTTC.

This clonotype was counted once. The V and J genes are TRBV9 and TRBJ2-2; 7 nucleotides align to TRBD1. The CDR3 runs 17 residues. Trimming cost V 0 bases and J 4 bases; bases outside gene matches: 9. Per the germline V gene, CDR1 is SGDLS and CDR2 is YYNGEE. Here the CDR3 DNA reads TGTGCCAGCAGCGTAGGGAAGTCAGGGGGTTTCACCGGGGAGCTGTTTTTT. This gives the protein CASSVGKSGGFTGELFF.

As to this clonotype: This may stem from a read error, because a much larger clone lies one nucleotide away. The chain carries TRBV2 and TRBJ2-7; D remains ambiguous. The length of the CDR3 is 14 residues. Germline CDR1 and CDR2: SNHLY and FYNNEI. CDR3 bases: TGTGCCAGCAGCGAGAAAGCCGCGGTCCCCGAGCGGTACTTC. Protein sequence: CASSEKAAVPERYF.

The chain carries TRBV24-1 and TRBJ2-3, with 7 bases identical to TRBD2. The CDR3 spans 14 residues. Germline V gene data show CDR1 as KGHDR and CDR2 as SFDVKD. The V gene end was trimmed by 3 bases and the J gene end by 7 bases; junction bases not matched to a gene: 6. The CDR3 DNA is TGTGCCACCAGTGATCCGGCGCGGGGGAATACGCAGTATTTT. Translated: CATSDPARGNTQYF.